What follows are 21 T cell receptor beta chains derived from one specimen sequenced in a study of blood T cells in healthy people across ages. It was with a sample-barcoded 5' primer and a J-beta primer mix that a second PCR of roughly 6 to 12 cycles was run. TCRdb ran MiXCR on the 5' RACE reads and lists one entry per CDR3 protein. This table has 790,000 or so distinct CDR3 sequences, 46% appearing once. Sequencing input: blood. These TCRs come from a man at least 80 years old in good health.

CDR3 sequence reads: CASSRGTSGSAEAFF. The CDR3 coding sequence is TGCGCCAGCAGCCGGGGGACATCGGGTAGCGCTGAAGCTTTCTTT. The V and J genes are TRBV4-3 and TRBJ1-1; possibly TRBD1 for D (6 bases). Trimming pared 4 bases from V and 6 bases from J, leaving 18 bases between. CDR1 and CDR2 from the germline V gene are LGHNA and YSLEER. The CDR3 has 15 residues.

For this clonotype: Relative to the germline gene, one junction end is altered; a read error may explain this. The rearrangement uses TRBV5-1 and TRBJ2-4; D might be TRBD1 (5 bases). This CDR3 contains 16 residues. Germline CDR1 and CDR2: SGHRS and YFSETQ. CDR3 coding DNA: TGCGCCAGCAGTTTGGATCCGCAGGGTGCCAAAAACATTCAGTACTTC. It specifies CASSLDPQGAKNIQYF. Together with reference TRBV5-1 and TRBJ2-4, the CDR3 gives the full variable domain: KAGVTQTPRYLIKTRGQQVTLSCSPISGHRSVSWYQQTPGQGLQFLFEYFSETQRNKGNFPGRFSGRQFSNSRSEMNVSTLELGDSALYLCASSLDPQGAKNIQYFGAGTRLSVL.

The sample holds a few counts of this clonotype. V usage is TRBV20-1 and J usage is TRBJ2-1; 13 bases map to TRBD2. Germline lookup yields CDR1 DFQATT and CDR2 SNEGSKA (reference sequence). This CDR3 spans 14 amino acids. Trimming took 6 bases from V and 9 from J; bases not matched to a gene: 8. This CDR3 is CSAPTSGRGSEQFF. The CDR3 nucleotides read TGCAGTGCACCAACTAGCGGGAGGGGGAGTGAGCAGTTCTTC.

The chain couples TRBV12-3 or TRBV12-4 to TRBJ2-5, with D possibly TRBD2 on 5 matching bases. The DNA matches TRBJ2-7 better at its end, which makes the J call doubtful. There are 15 residues in the CDR3. The CDR3, as DNA: TGTGCCAGCAGTGCACCGGGAAGAAAGGGTTACGAGCAGTACTTC. Amino acids: CASSAPGRKGYEQYF.

Details on this clonotype: A single base separates this from a much larger clone, so it may be a read error. The rearrangement uses TRBV28 and TRBJ1-5; D gene uncertain. The length of the CDR3 is 13 residues. CDR1 and CDR2 from the germline V gene are MDHEN and SYDVKM. Here the CDR3 reads CACSLEGQQPQHF. As DNA, the CDR3 is TGTGCCTGCAGTTTAGAAGGGCAACAGCCCCAGCATTTT. Full variable domain (outside the CDR3, taken from reference TRBV28 and TRBJ1-5): DVKVTQSSRYLVKRTGEKVFLECVQDMDHENMFWYRQDPGLGLRLIYFSYDVKMKEKGDIPEGYSVSREKKERFSLILESASTNQTSMYLCACSLEGQQPQHFGDGTRLSIL.

This chain links TRBV12-3 or TRBV12-4 with TRBJ1-1; 7 bases agree with TRBD1. This CDR3 comprises 13 residues. J was trimmed by 4 bases and V by 5 bases; bases with no gene match: 4. The CDR3 sequence is CASSVYRGTEAFF. CDR3 bases: TGTGCCAGCAGTGTATACAGGGGCACTGAAGCTTTCTTT.

The chain carries TRBV12-3 or TRBV12-4 and TRBJ2-5, with D perhaps matching TRBD1 (6 bases). With the DNA end fitting TRBJ2-7 better, the J assignment may be wrong. The CDR3 has 14 amino acids. DNA of the CDR3: TGTGCCAGCAGTTTAAATACAGGGTTTCCCGAGCAGTACTTC. Translating it yields CASSLNTGFPEQYF.

This chain links TRBV20-1 with TRBJ2-3; TRBD1 is a possible D gene (5 bases). CDR1 is DFQATT and CDR2 is SNEGSKA in the germline V gene (reference sequence). This CDR3 spans 16 amino acids. The V gene lost 3 bases and the J gene lost 6 bases, with 22 bases spanning the gap. CDR3 amino acids: CSASQYRKIEADTQYF. The CDR3 region has the DNA TGCAGTGCTAGCCAGTACAGGAAAATCGAGGCTGATACGCAGTATTTT.

The V and J genes are TRBV6-2 or TRBV6-3 and TRBJ2-7; D might be TRBD1 (6 bases). This CDR3 spans 12 amino acids. Trimming pared 8 bases from V and 4 bases from J, leaving 12 bases between. Per the germline V gene, CDR1 is MNHEY and CDR2 is SVGEGT. The CDR3 here is CASRGQLYEQYF. In nucleotides, the CDR3 is TGTGCCAGCCGAGGACAGCTATACGAGCAGTACTTC.

Here the CDR3 DNA reads TGCAGCGTACCGGACAGTCTAAAGCAAGAGACCCAGTACTTC. It encodes CSVPDSLKQETQYF. This chain connects TRBV29-1 to TRBJ2-5, with D perhaps TRBD1 (6 bases). Germline V gene data show CDR1 as SQVTM and CDR2 as ANQGSEA. Trimming left V 6 bases short and J 2 bases short, with 16 bases between. The CDR3 contains 14 residues.

The chain combines TRBV28 with TRBJ2-3, with a tentative D call TRBD2 (5 bases). Germline V gives CDR1 MDHEN, CDR2 SYDVKM. The CDR3 loop spans 14 amino acids. V lost 3 bases, J lost 4 bases, and 11 bases lay in between. The CDR3, as DNA: TGTGCCAGCAGTTTCTTGGTTAGCGCAGATACGCAGTATTTT. The encoded protein is CASSFLVSADTQYF.

The rearrangement links TRBV7-2 to TRBJ2-3; 9 nucleotides align to TRBD2. J lost 7 bases, V lost 6 bases, and 11 bases had no gene match. The V gene's germline CDR1 is SGHTA and CDR2 FQGNSA. There are 15 residues in the CDR3. CDR3 amino acids: CTSSYPGLASYTQYF. The CDR3 DNA follows: TGTACCAGCAGTTATCCGGGACTAGCTTCTTATACGCAGTATTTT.

The V and J genes are TRBV11-2 and TRBJ2-7; D is ambiguous. This CDR3 is built from 12 residues. The V gene's germline CDR1 is SGHAT and CDR2 FQNNGV. Trimming took off 0 bases at V and 6 bases at J, with 6 bases between the two ends. The CDR3 region is CASSLERPEQYF. CDR3 nucleotide sequence: TGTGCCAGCAGCTTAGAGAGGCCCGAGCAGTACTTC.

The gene calls are TRBV6-5 and TRBJ1-5; tentatively, D is TRBD1 (5 bases). CDR3 size: 14 residues. The V gene's germline CDR1 is MNHEY and CDR2 SVGAGI. Trimming cost V 6 bases and J 4 bases, with 13 bases left between them. The CDR3 region is CASSRRDGNQPQHF. The CDR3 nucleotides read TGTGCCAGCAGCCGTAGGGACGGGAATCAGCCCCAGCATTTT.

Only a few counts were recorded for this clonotype. The chain carries TRBV9 and TRBJ2-2; 8 nucleotides agree with TRBD2. Losses at the gene ends were 4 bases for V and 8 bases for J; bases not matched to a gene: 4. The CDR3 is 13 residues long. From germline, CDR1 is SGDLS and CDR2 YYNGEE. The CDR3 nucleotides are TGTGCCAGCAGCCTCGGGACTAGAGGGGAGCTGTTTTTT. Its protein product is CASSLGTRGELFF.

CDR3 sequence reads: CASSLFGTTRRKTQYF. For the CDR3, the DNA is TGTGCCAGCAGTTTATTCGGGACCACCCGTCGAAAGACCCAGTACTTC. The V call is TRBV28, the J call TRBJ2-5; D may correspond to TRBD1 or TRBD2 (5 bases each). The CDR3 totals 16 residues. Germline CDR1 and CDR2: MDHEN and SYDVKM. The V end lost 1 base, the J end lost 6 bases, and 18 bases lay between the germline ends.

Comments on this clonotype: A much larger clone lies a single base off, so this may be a read error. CDR3 residues: CSAEKGRETQYF. The CDR3 region has the DNA TGCAGCGCAGAGAAAGGGAGAGAGACCCAGTACTTC. This chain uses TRBV29-1 with TRBJ2-7; tentative D call: TRBD2 (5 bases). Matching the DNA end better, TRBJ2-5 makes the J call doubtful. CDR1 and CDR2 (germline): SQVTM, ANQGSEA. The CDR3 runs 12 residues.

The chain carries TRBV20-1 and TRBJ1-5; D remains ambiguous. Germline V CDR1 and CDR2: DFQATT, SNEGSKA (reference sequence). The V end was cut by 3 bases, the J end by 0 bases, with 9 bases between. This CDR3 contains 14 residues. The CDR3, as DNA: TGCAGTGCTAGTGGTGGGCATAGCAATCAGCCCCAGCATTTT. Translating gives CSASGGHSNQPQHF.

The chain joins TRBV6-2 or TRBV6-3 to TRBJ2-7; TRBD2 agrees at 10 bases. Germline V gene lookup returns CDR1 MNHEY and CDR2 SVGEGT. After removal of 7 bases from V and 0 bases from J, the junction contained 12 bases not matched to a gene. The CDR3 covers 17 residues. In DNA form, the CDR3 reads TGTGCCAGCACCTTGGGACTAGCGAAAAAAAGCTCCTACGAGCAGTACTTC. It encodes CASTLGLAKKSSYEQYF.

The rearrangement joins TRBV20-1 to TRBJ2-4; the D is unclear. With 3 bases removed from V and 0 bases from J, the gap between germline ends came to 9 bases. Germline-derived CDR1 and CDR2 are DFQATT and SNEGSKA (reference sequence). The CDR3 sequence is 14 residues long. CDR3 protein: CSASRRLAKNIQYF. DNA of the CDR3: TGCAGTGCTAGTCGAAGATTAGCCAAAAACATTCAGTACTTC.

The chain joins TRBV4-3 to TRBJ2-5; TRBD2 matches at 13 bases. Trimming at V came to 1 base and at J to 11 bases, leaving 19 bases not matched to a gene. This CDR3 is 19 amino acids long. CDR1 LGHNA and CDR2 YSLEER come from the germline V gene. The CDR3 nucleotides read TGCGCCAGCAGCCAAGCCTGGGGTGCCGGGACTAGCGGGATCCTATTGCAGTACTTC. It translates to CASSQAWGAGTSGILLQYF.